This TCR beta chain appears in the sequencing data of a study of vaccination effects on CD4 cells after COVID-19 (dated by TCRdb to 2022 to 2024). General notes on the study: The ViraFEST assay stimulated PBMC with viral peptide pools and then used TCR sequencing to identify antigen-specific CD4+ T cell clonotypes by expansion. Post-vaccine samples across the study were collected a median of 72 days after the second dose, with a range of 14 to 241. Over 1.5 million PBMC per well were cultured with about 9 ug/ml peptides in IMDM containing about 5% human AB serum, approximately 9.9 IU/ml IL-2 and gentamicin. The study compared SARS-CoV-2 spike-specific CD4+ TCR repertoires before and after mRNA vaccination in COVID-19 convalescent patients and infection-naive vaccine recipients. The full study included ten to eleven COVID-19 convalescent patients and several SARS-CoV-2-naive healthy vaccine recipients. The Oncomine TCR Beta short-read assay on an Illumina iSeq 100 was used to sequence cultures from other donors in the study. What the research found in general, with its limitations: The study was limited by a small number of convalescent patients and lacked early post-infection timepoints. In healthy vaccine recipients, vaccine-induced clones were almost all SARS-CoV-2 mono-reactive, with only 1 of 255 being cross-reactive with common cold coronaviruses. Both infection-induced and vaccine-induced clones contracted markedly at late post-vaccination timepoints, which is consistent with waning T cell responses.

Sequences SGHNT (CDR1) and YYREEE (CDR2) are obtained from the germline V gene (reference sequence). The CDR3, from cysteine to phenylalanine, totals 13 residues. Of the read, only the CDR3 DNA is kept; its 39 bases are in frame from base 1. The junction carries 10 bases between V and J, which are trimmed by 2 bases and 5 bases respectively. Receptors were amplified or captured by the immunoSEQ multiplex PCR assay. DNA from the CD4+ T cells that had been cultured and isolated underwent TCR beta CDR3 sequencing. As for the authors' bioinformatics: Non-productive TCR sequences were removed, reads were trimmed to the CDR3 region, and CDR3s of at least 7 amino acids were retained. Antigen-specific clonotypes were identified with the MANAFEST web app by comparing expansion in peptide wells against reference cultures. Positive clones required FDR<0.05 expansion versus reference and all other wells, odds ratio above 5, and frequency above 0.1% in two replicate wells. Cross-reactive clonotypes were defined as significantly expanded in SARS-CoV-2 spike wells and in at least one common cold coronavirus spike condition. CDR3 similarity was assessed by Levenshtein distance using the stringdist R package, and unrooted trees were constructed with ape in R 3.6.1. Drawn from immuneACCESS, this table holds only the in-frame rearrangements with V and J called that TCRdb kept. Clones are partly lost; checked studies trace under half to an unresolved V gene and leave the rest unexplained. V and J calls and clone size are copied from that table; D and trimming were computed from the DNA. This sample lists tens of thousands of clones; about 62% were detected once. Of the sample, approximately 7.7% is held by the ten largest clones.

Remarks on this clone: It lacks a known antigen. There are no base qualities to consult, and no much larger clone falls within one base.

After 10 days of culture, CD4+ T cells were isolated with the EasySep CD4+ T cell isolation kit. Each participant received two doses of an mRNA SARS-CoV-2 vaccine, either BNT162b2 or mRNA-1273. None of the healthy vaccine recipients had a prior SARS-CoV-2 infection, which was confirmed by nucleocapsid antibody tests that came back negative both before and after vaccination. Half of the culture medium was replaced with fresh IL-2-containing medium on days 3 and 7. Unless noted otherwise, every peptide stimulation condition was cultured in triplicate wells. PBMC were separated from whole blood using Ficoll-Paque Plus gradient centrifugation and were then either cryopreserved at -140C or used fresh. Genomic DNA was extracted from cultured CD4+ T cells with the QIAamp micro DNA kit.

In this chain, TRBV5-4 is recombined with TRBJ2-5; the D gene is not confidently resolved. This TCR was sampled from a human donor who received a COVID-19 vaccine. Material: CD4+ T cells from PBMCs cultured without peptide, obtained after COVID-19 vaccination. The sequenced DNA is TGTGCCAGCAGCTTCTCGGCGTCTGAGACCCAGTACTTC. The resulting protein is CASSFSASETQYF.